Here is one T cell receptor beta chain with its context. Its antigen remains unknown. TCRdb's table, derived via immunoSEQ multiplex PCR, lists solely in-frame clones and lacks some. The table records tens of thousands of clones, about nine tenths of them present only once. The sample belongs to a study of OX40 agonist ivuxolimab in advanced cancers. Study context: Administration of intravenous ivuxolimab to patients occurred every 2 weeks at 0.01 to 10 mg/kg. Earlier anti-PD-1, anti-PD-L1 or anti-CTLA-4 therapy was permitted; around 40% had received some.

This CDR3 has 11 residues. Deletions cut 8 bases from V and 3 bases from J, with 8 bases between. Germline V gives CDR1 SNHLY, CDR2 FYNNEI. General study findings and limits: With doses of 0.1 to 3.0 mg/kg, CD4+ and CD8+ blood T cells had undergone clonal expansion by week 6. Low normalized T-cell clonal expansion was additionally recorded for some nonresponders.

Sequenced here: CD4+ or CD8+ T cells sorted from blood, sampled in a trial of the OX40 agonist ivuxolimab. The TCR comes from an adult with an advanced solid tumor such as melanoma, head and neck, liver or kidney cancer. V and J are TRBV2 and TRBJ2-7; D remains unclear. As DNA, the CDR3 is TGTGCCAGCGGGGTAGACTACGAGCAGTACTTC. Protein product: CASGVDYEQYF.